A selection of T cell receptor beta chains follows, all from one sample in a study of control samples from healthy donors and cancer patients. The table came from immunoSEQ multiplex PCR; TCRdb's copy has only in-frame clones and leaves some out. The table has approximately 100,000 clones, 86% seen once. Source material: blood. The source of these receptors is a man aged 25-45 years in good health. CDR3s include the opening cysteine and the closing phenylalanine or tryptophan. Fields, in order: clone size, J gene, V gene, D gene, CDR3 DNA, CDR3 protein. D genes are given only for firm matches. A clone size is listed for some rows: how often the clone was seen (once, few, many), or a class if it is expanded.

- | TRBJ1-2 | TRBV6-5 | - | TGTGCCAGCAGTTACTCGGGCGGGAACTATGGCTACACCTTC | CASSYSGGNYGYTF
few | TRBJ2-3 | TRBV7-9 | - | TGTGCCAGCAGCTTCGCGGCGACCACAGATACGCAGTATTTT | CASSFAATTDTQYF
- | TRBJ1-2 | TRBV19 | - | TGTGCCAGTAGTTTAGGGCTGCCTGCCCACTATGGCTACACCTTC | CASSLGLPAHYGYTF
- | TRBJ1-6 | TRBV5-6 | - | TGTGCCAGCAGCGACGGACAGTCGCCCTATAATTCACCCCTCCACTTT | CASSDGQSPYNSPLHF
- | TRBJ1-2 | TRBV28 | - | TGTGCCAGCAGTCCCCCAGGGTATGGCTACACCTTC | CASSPPGYGYTF
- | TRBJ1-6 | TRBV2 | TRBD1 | TGTGCCAGCAGTCAGGGGGCGCAGGTTAATAATTCACCCCTCCACTTT | CASSQGAQVNNSPLHF
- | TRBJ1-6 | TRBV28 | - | TGTGCCAGCAGCTTAGGGTGGGACTCCTATAATTCACCCCTCCACTTT | CASSLGWDSYNSPLHF
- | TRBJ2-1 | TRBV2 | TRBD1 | TGTGCCAGCAGGGACAGGTTGGGGGAGCAGTTCTTC | CASRDRLGEQFF
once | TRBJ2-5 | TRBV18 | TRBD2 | TGTGCCAGCTCACCGCCCGGGACTAGGGCTCAAGAGACCCAGTACTTC | CASSPPGTRAQETQYF
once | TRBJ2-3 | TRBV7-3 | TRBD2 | TGTGCCAGCAGCTTGAATAGCGGGGGAGATACGCAGTATTTT | CASSLNSGGDTQYF
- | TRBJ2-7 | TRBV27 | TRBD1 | TGTGCCAGCAGGGTGGACAGGCGCTCCTCCGAGCAGTACTTC | CASRVDRRSSEQYF
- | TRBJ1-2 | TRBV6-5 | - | TGTGCCAGCAGTTTCTCTTGGGGGGGCGATGGCTACACCTTC | CASSFSWGGDGYTF
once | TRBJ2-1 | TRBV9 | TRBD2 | TGTGCCAGCAGCATTAGCGGGGGGGCGGTAAATGAGCAGTTCTTC | CASSISGGAVNEQFF
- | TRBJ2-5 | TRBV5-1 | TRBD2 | TGCGCCAGCAGCTTGGGGCCGGGGGGGCGGTTCGAGACCCAGTACTTC | CASSLGPGGRFETQYF
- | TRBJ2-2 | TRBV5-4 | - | TGTGCCAGCAGATCGAGGGGTGGGACGTTAGACACCGGGGAGCTGTTTTTT | CASRSRGGTLDTGELFF
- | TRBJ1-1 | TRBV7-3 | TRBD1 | TGTGCCAGCAGAGTTGACAGGGGCTATACTGAAGCTTTCTTT | CASRVDRGYTEAFF
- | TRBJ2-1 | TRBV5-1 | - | TGCGCCAGCAGCTTGGGGGACTACAATGAGCAGTTCTTC | CASSLGDYNEQFF
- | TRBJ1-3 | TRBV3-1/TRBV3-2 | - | TGTGCCAGCAGGTCGACTGGAAACACCATATATTTT | CASRSTGNTIYF
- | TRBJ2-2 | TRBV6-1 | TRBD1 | TGTGCCAGCAGTGATCTAAGGGGGCCGGTTCCCGGGGAGCTGTTTTTT | CASSDLRGPVPGELFF
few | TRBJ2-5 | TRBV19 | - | TGTGCCAGTAGCCGCGAGATCGTGGAGACCCAGTACTTC | CASSREIVETQYF